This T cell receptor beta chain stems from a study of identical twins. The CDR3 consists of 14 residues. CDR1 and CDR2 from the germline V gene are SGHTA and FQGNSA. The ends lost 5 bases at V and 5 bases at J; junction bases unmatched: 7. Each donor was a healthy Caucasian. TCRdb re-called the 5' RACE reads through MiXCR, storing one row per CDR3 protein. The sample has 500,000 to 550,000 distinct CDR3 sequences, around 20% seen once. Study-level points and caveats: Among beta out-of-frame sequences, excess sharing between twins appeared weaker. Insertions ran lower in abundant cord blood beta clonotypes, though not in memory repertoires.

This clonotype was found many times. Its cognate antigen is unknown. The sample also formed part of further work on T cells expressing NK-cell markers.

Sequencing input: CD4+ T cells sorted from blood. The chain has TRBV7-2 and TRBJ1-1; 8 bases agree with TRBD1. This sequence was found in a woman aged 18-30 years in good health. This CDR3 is CASSPRTGRTEAFF. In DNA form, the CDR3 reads TGTGCCAGCAGCCCGCGGACAGGGCGGACTGAAGCTTTCTTT. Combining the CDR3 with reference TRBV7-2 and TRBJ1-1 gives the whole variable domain GAGVSQSPSNKVTEKGKDVELRCDPISGHTALYWYRQSLGQGLEFLIYFQGNSAPDKSGLPSDRFSAERTGGSVSTLTIQRTQQEDSAVYLCASSPRTGRTEAFFGQGTRLTVV.